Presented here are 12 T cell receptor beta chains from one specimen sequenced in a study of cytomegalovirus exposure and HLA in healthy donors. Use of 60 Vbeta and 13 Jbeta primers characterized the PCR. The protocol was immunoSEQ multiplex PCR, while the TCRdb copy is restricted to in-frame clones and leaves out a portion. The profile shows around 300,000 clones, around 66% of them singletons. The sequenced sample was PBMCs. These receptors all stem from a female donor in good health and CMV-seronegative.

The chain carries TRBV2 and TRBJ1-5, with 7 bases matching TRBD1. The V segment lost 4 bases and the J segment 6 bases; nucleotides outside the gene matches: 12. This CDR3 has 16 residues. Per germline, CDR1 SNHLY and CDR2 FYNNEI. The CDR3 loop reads CASSVGQGEVGQPQHF. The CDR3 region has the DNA TGTGCCAGCAGTGTCGGCCAGGGGGAAGTGGGTCAGCCCCAGCATTTT.

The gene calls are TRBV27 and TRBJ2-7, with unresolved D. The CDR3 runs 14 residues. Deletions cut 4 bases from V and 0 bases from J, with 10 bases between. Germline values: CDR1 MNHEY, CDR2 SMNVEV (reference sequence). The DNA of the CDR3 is TGTGCCAGCAGTTCACTAACCATCTCCTACGAGCAGTACTTC. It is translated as CASSSLTISYEQYF.

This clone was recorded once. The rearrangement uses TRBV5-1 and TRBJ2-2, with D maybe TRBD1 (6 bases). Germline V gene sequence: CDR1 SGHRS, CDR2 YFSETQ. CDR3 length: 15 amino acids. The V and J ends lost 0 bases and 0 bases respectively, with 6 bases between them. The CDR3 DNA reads TGCGCCAGCAGCTTGGGGACAGCGAACACCGGGGAGCTGTTTTTT. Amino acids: CASSLGTANTGELFF.

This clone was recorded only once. As DNA, the CDR3 is TGTGCCAGCAGCTCCGAGACACGCCGCACAGATACGCAGTATTTT. As protein: CASSSETRRTDTQYF. This chain joins TRBV6-6 and TRBJ2-3; no definite D call. The CDR3 runs to 15 residues. The germline V gene encodes CDR1 MNHNY and CDR2 SVGAGI (reference sequence). The ends were cut back, 6 bases at V and 1 base at J, with 14 bases in the middle.

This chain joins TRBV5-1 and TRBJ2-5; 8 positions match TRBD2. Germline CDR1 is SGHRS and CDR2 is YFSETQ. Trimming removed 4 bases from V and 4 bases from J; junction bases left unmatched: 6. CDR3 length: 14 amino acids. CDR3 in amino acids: CASSPEAGAETQYF. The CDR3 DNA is TGCGCCAGCAGCCCTGAAGCGGGAGCAGAGACCCAGTACTTC. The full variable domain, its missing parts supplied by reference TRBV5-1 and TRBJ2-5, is KAGVTQTPRYLIKTRGQQVTLSCSPISGHRSVSWYQQTPGQGLQFLFEYFSETQRNKGNFPGRFSGRQFSNSRSEMNVSTLELGDSALYLCASSPEAGAETQYFGPGTRLLVL.

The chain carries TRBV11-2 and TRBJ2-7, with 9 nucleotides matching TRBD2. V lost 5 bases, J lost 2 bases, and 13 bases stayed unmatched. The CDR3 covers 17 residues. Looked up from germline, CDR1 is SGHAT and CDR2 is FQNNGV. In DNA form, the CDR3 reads TGTGCCAGCAGCCTCTCCTGGGCGGGAGGGCTAGCCTACGAGCAGTACTTC. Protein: CASSLSWAGGLAYEQYF.

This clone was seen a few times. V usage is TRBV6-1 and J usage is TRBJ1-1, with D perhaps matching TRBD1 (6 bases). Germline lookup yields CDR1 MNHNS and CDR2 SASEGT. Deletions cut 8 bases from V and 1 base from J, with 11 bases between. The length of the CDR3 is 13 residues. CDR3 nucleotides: TGTGCCAGCGGGGGCTGGGCGAACACTGAAGCTTTCTTT. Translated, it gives CASGGWANTEAFF.

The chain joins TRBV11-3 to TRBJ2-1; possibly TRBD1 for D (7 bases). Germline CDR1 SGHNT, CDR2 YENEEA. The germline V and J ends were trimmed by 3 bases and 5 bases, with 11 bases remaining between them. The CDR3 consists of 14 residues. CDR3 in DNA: TGTGCCAGCAGCTTCGGCAGGGGGGACAATGAGCAGTTCTTC. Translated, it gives CASSFGRGDNEQFF.

Written as DNA, the CDR3 is TGTGCCAGCAGTGCAGACAGGTCCCACATTCAGTACTTC. Amino acids: CASSADRSHIQYF. The chain carries TRBV2 and TRBJ2-4, with D possibly being TRBD1 (6 bases). Germline CDR1 reads SNHLY; CDR2 reads FYNNEI. V was pared by 4 bases and J by 8 bases, with 12 bases between. The CDR3 is made up of 13 amino acids. Drawing the rest from reference TRBV2 and TRBJ2-4, the complete variable domain is EPEVTQTPSHQVTQMGQEVILRCVPISNHLYFYWYRQILGQKVEFLVSFYNNEISEKSEIFDDQFSVERPDGSNFTLKIRSTKLEDSAMYFCASSADRSHIQYFGAGTRLSVL.

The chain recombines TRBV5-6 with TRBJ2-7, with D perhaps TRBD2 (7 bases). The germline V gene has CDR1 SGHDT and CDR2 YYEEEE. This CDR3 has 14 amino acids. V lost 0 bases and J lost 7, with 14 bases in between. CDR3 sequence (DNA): TGTGCCAGCAGCTTGGAGGTTGAGGGGGGGGAGCAGTACTTC. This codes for CASSLEVEGGEQYF.

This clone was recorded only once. The CDR3 DNA is TGCGCCAGCAGCGCTAGTGGTTCACCCCTCCACTTT. It yields the protein CASSASGSPLHF. This chain joins TRBV5-1 and TRBJ1-6; no clear D. CDR3 length equals 12 residues. Germline CDR1 and CDR2: SGHRS and YFSETQ. The V gene lost 4 bases and the J gene lost 9 bases, with 8 bases spanning the gap.

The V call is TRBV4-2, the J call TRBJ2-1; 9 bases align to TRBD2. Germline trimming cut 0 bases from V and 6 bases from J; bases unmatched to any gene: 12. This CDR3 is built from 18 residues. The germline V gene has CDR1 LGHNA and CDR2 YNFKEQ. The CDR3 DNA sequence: TGTGCCAGCAGCCAAGATGGGCGGGAGGGGGGAGTTGGCAATGAGCAGTTCTTC. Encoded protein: CASSQDGREGGVGNEQFF.